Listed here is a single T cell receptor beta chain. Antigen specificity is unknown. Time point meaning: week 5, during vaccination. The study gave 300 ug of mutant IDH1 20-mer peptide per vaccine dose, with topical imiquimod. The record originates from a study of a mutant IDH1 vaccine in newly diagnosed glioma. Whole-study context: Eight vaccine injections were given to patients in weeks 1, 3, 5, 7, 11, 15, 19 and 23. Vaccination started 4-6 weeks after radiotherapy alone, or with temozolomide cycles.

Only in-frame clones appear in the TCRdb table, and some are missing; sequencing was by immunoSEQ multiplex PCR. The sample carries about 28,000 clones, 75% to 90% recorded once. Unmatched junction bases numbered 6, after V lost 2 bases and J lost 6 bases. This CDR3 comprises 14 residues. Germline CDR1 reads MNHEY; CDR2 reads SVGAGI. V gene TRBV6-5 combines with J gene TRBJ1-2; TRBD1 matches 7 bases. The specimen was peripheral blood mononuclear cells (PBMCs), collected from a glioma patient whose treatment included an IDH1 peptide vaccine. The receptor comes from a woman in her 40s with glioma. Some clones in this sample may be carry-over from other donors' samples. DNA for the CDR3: TGTGCCAGCAGTTACGCCACAGGGGAGGATGGCTACACCTTC. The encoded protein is CASSYATGEDGYTF.